This T cell receptor beta chain was sequenced during a study of tumor-infiltrating lymphocytes in primary liver carcinoma. In the study overall: Staged T1-T3 N0M0, the tumors had sizes that ranged from roughly 4 to 10 cm across. Findings and caveats of the study: Each sample was bulk and unsorted; consequently, CD4+ and CD8+ repertoires were not compared.

This clonotype has only a few counts. Its antigen remains unidentified. A constant-region primer primed TCR beta cDNA synthesis from about 550 ng of total RNA. Three rounds of nested multiplex PCR with slightly modified ARM-PCR produced TCR beta libraries. MiXCR, applied by TCRdb to the multiplex PCR reads, yields one record per CDR3 protein. The sample yields 300,000 to 400,000 distinct CDR3 sequences, approximately 64% seen once. Blood RNA was derived from unsorted whole blood, and germline DNA was extracted too. The sequence came from a middle-aged man with primary liver carcinoma and hepatitis B virus infection. Sequenced sample: peripheral blood.

The CDR3 protein is CASSSRTQYKTSYEQYF. CDR3 in DNA: TGTGCCAGCAGTTCCCGAACTCAATATAAAACCTCCTACGAGCAGTACTTC. The chain is built from TRBV6-2 or TRBV6-3 and TRBJ2-7; D is unclear. This CDR3 is 17 amino acids long. The germline CDR1 and CDR2 sequences are MNHEY and SVGEGT. The V end was cut by 4 bases, the J end by 0 bases, with 19 bases between.